This TCR beta chain was found in a study of blood T cells in healthy people across ages (dated by TCRdb to about 2015). The study in broad terms: Template switching captured roughly one uniquely barcoded TCR beta cDNA molecule per two T cells in model experiments. Using deep sequencing normalized with unique cDNA molecular identifiers, the study measured how TCR beta repertoire diversity changes with age. Four age groups were formed from the donors: young (average about 16 years), middle-aged (around 41), aged (about 62) and long-lived (about 80). Two additional independent replicas of 1 million unique cDNA reads from the same blood draw were analyzed for two donors (one aged 18 to 30 and one aged 80 or older).

The full study reports these points: Estimates of total diversity from one million sequenced T cells were regarded as lower bounds and underestimates. Because profiling used bulk unsorted PBMCs, naive and antigen-experienced compartments could not be compared conclusively. Observed TCR beta diversity correlated strongly with the percentage of naive T cells measured by flow cytometry. Observed TCR beta diversity per million T cells fell roughly linearly with age, and a significant reduction was already apparent by age about 38. Compared with the aged group, the long-lived group had more naive CD4+ T cells, fewer expanded clones and increased TCR diversity, suggesting age selection. Donor CMV infection status was unknown, potentially confounding age-related changes in expanded clonotypes.

Systemically healthy Caucasian individuals from Russia, over 30 in total and aged roughly 6 to 100 years, were included as donors. Each donor gave 8 to 10 milliliters of peripheral blood, collected into EDTA-treated Vacutainer tubes. Ficoll-Paque density-gradient centrifugation was used to isolate PBMCs, with at least 6.5 million per sample. Total RNA was extracted from PBMCs with Trizol reagent, with at least 6 micrograms obtained per sample. Naive CD45RAhigh/CD27high T cell percentages were measured by flow cytometry on a PBMC aliquot from every donor. The CDR3 has 16 amino acids, counting the end cysteine and phenylalanine. The retained sequence is limited to the CDR3, 48 bases, with the frame set at the first base. The germline V gene yields SGHTA for CDR1 and FQGNSA for CDR2. V is reduced by 0 bases and J by 1 base, leaving a spacing of 12 bases between them. A few counts support this clonotype. Its antigen remains undetermined. Base qualities are not at hand, and no much larger clone is one base apart.

The library was made by 5' RACE. TCRdb records Illumina HiSeq 2500 as the sequencer. A second about 6 to 11 cycle PCR used a sample-barcoded 5' primer and a J-beta primer mix. A unique molecular identifier was introduced onto each TCR beta cDNA molecule by a template-switch 5' adaptor carrying 12 random nucleotides. At least 3 million CDR3-containing paired-end reads were obtained from each sample. The Mint cDNA synthesis kit, primed by a TRBC-specific oligonucleotide, was used to synthesize first-strand cDNA from all RNA. All cDNA was treated with uracil-DNA glycosylase and then went through a first 18-cycle PCR with the universal primers M1SS and BC2_uni_R. The study's own analysis went as follows. Normalization of each sample was performed by random selection of 1 million high-quality reads, each carrying a distinct molecular identifier. Instead of being binned into consensus sequences, reads that shared molecular identifiers were thrown out. MiTCR, with a Q25 quality threshold and the strictest error-elimination algorithm, was used for CDR3 identification, clonotype clustering and error correction. Lower-bound total TCR beta diversity was estimated with a nonparametric unseen species model using Euler transformation. TCRdb ran its own pipeline on the public reads, namely fastp trimming at Q25 and MiXCR clone calling, and kept in-frame beta chains. Identical CDR3 protein sequences are pooled into one entry, listed with their most common genes and DNA. The V and J calls come from TCRdb's annotation, not from the publication. This sample comprises more than 450,000 distinct CDR3 sequences, roughly a quarter of them detected only once. About 3.3% of the sample lies in the top ten.

The same sample was also used in a study of T cells of mothers and their children. The second study's authors report: The donors were nine systemically healthy Caucasian individuals, made up of three mothers and their six children. cDNA synthesis consumed the entire amount of extracted RNA, loaded at about 1.5 ug RNA in each 15 ul reaction. In the second PCR, the M1S primer introduced both the sample barcodes and 2-4 random nucleotides. Over 8 million TCR beta CDR3 reads came from each mother, compared with some 3 million reads from each child. Thymic selection similarly shapes TCR recombination output in related and unrelated pairs, with minor effect from inherited differences. Normalized repertoire overlap in related mother-child pairs was always slightly higher than in unrelated mother-child pairs, but the difference was never significant. With a sensitivity of 90 to 100 clones per million clonotypes, no persistent microchimeric T cell clones were detected. To look for features that set related mother-child pairs apart from unrelated individuals, the researchers ran deep NGS to compare the TCR beta repertoires of mothers and children. On average, the children were roughly 10 +/- 4 years old, while the mothers were approximately 40 +/- 4 years old. Libraries were sequenced on Illumina HiSeq 2000 with 100+100 nt paired-end reads after adapter ligation with NEBNext reagents. Mother and child libraries were prepared a month apart and sequenced in separate runs to prevent cross-contamination. Between 500,000 and 2,000,000 distinct TCR beta clonotypes were identified per donor. Naive TCR beta clonotypes were estimated from low-frequency clonotypes matched to each donor's FACS-determined naive share, without sorting.

The sequence was collected from a boy aged 2 to 10 in good health. This sequence uses TRBV7-2 and TRBJ1-2; the best D guess is TRBD1, with 5 bases matching. What was sequenced was blood. The nucleotide sequence is TGTGCCAGCAGCTTAGCCGCCGGGAGGGGTAACTATGGCTACACCTTC. The encoded protein is CASSLAAGRGNYGYTF.